Sequencing of this TCR beta chain was carried out in a study of immune cell composition in non-small cell lung cancer. General study results and limits: Top 10 clone scores and clonality were higher in squamous than adenocarcinoma. Tumour-associated clones >0.5% occurred in 33% of adenocarcinomas, over 60% of squamous. Tumour TCR-beta clonality was not significantly tied to smoking pack-years.

This table comes from immunoSEQ multiplex PCR, and its TCRdb copy is limited to in-frame clones, with some not included. The data show 7,300 or so clones, with about 78% seen just once and 9.5% to 15% held by the top ten. CDR3 length: 16 residues. V was pared by 3 bases and J by 5 bases, with 15 bases between. Germline CDR1 SGDLS, CDR2 YYNGEE. With regard to this clone: Its antigen is undetermined.

Sequenced: lung tumor tissue. The clonotype comes from a human donor with non-small cell lung cancer. The rearrangement uses TRBV9 and TRBJ1-6; D is perhaps TRBD1 (5 bases). CDR3 region: CASSDARDRHNSPLHF. Written as DNA, the CDR3 is TGTGCCAGCAGCGACGCCCGGGACCGGCATAATTCACCCCTCCACTTT.